This T cell receptor (beta chain) came from a study of cytomegalovirus exposure and HLA in healthy donors. With V trimmed by 1 base and J by 6 bases, 8 bases remained unmatched. The germline CDR1 and CDR2 sequences are MGHDK and SYGVNS. The CDR3 covers 16 residues. The method was immunoSEQ multiplex PCR; TCRdb's version includes in-frame clones alone and lacks a portion of them. The data contain some 71,000 clones, roughly 93% of them singletons. As for this clone: The antigen is not known.

Study results and limitations: Researchers reported that a few CMV-associated chains were confirmed in vitro as CMV antigen-specific.

The chain recombines TRBV25-1 with TRBJ1-4; TRBD1 matches at 7 bases. Sequencing was carried out using PBMCs. This clonotype was obtained from a woman younger than 35 in good health and CMV-seronegative. The CDR3 DNA sequence: TGTGCCAGCAGTGAATGGGGCAGGGGGGTCGATGAAAAACTGTTTTTT. It is translated as CASSEWGRGVDEKLFF. The whole variable domain, filled in from reference TRBV25-1 and TRBJ1-4, reads EADIYQTPRYLVIGTGKKITLECSQTMGHDKMYWYQQDPGMELHLIHYSYGVNSTEKGDLSSESTVSRIRTEHFPLTLESARPSHTSQYLCASSEWGRGVDEKLFFGSGTQLSVL.